These 23 T cell receptor beta chains share one sample of origin, sequenced in a study of identical twins. TCRdb redid the calling of the 5' RACE reads with MiXCR, one entry per CDR3 protein. The sample lists about 240,000 distinct CDR3 sequences; 7% to 8.5% were seen once. This sample also belongs to another study, concerning yellow fever vaccine responses in identical twins.

What was sequenced was CD8+ T cells sorted from blood. These receptors all come from a young woman in good health.

Only a few counts were recorded for this clonotype. CDR3 residues: CASSLLWQGGQPQHF. CDR3 coding DNA: TGTGCCAGCAGCTTGTTGTGGCAGGGTGGCCAGCCCCAGCATTTT. The genes are TRBV5-5 and TRBJ1-5; a possible D gene is TRBD1 (5 bases). Between the trimmed V and J ends, which lost 1 base and 7 bases, there was a span of 15 bases. The CDR3 loop spans 15 amino acids. Germline lookup yields CDR1 SGHKS and CDR2 YYEKEE (reference sequence).

This clonotype was recorded at least ten times. CDR3 residues: CATSRGVQGRNTEAFF. DNA for the CDR3: TGTGCCACCAGCAGAGGCGTACAGGGCAGGAACACTGAAGCTTTCTTT. The chain is built from TRBV15 and TRBJ1-1; tentatively, D is TRBD1 (6 bases). Looked up from germline, CDR1 is LNHNV and CDR2 is YYDKDF (reference sequence). The CDR3 sequence is 16 residues long. V shed 1 base and J shed 1 base, with 13 bases lying between them.

This clonotype was observed many times. The chain uses TRBV15 and TRBJ1-6; 12 bases line up with TRBD1. In germline, CDR1 is LNHNV, CDR2 YYDKDF (reference sequence). The trim removed 3 bases at V and 7 bases at J, leaving 10 bases unmatched. The CDR3 runs 18 residues. This chain's CDR3 is CATSSATGTGGWNSPLHF. In nucleotides, the CDR3 is TGTGCCACCAGCAGTGCCACCGGGACAGGGGGCTGGAATTCACCCCTCCACTTT.

The rearrangement joins TRBV7-6 to TRBJ2-1; D may be TRBD1 (5 bases). Germline loops: CDR1 SGHVS, CDR2 FNYEAQ. Trimming left V 5 bases short and J 8 bases short, with 13 bases between. The CDR3 totals 13 residues. In DNA form, the CDR3 reads TGTGCCAGCAGCGGACACTGGTTGGATGAGCAGTTCTTC. This gives the protein CASSGHWLDEQFF.

The rearrangement links TRBV11-2 to TRBJ2-5, with 8 bases identical to TRBD2. V shed 5 bases and J 5 bases; nucleotides not matched to a gene: 19. The germline V gene encodes CDR1 SGHAT and CDR2 FQNNGV. The CDR3 is 18 amino acids. CDR3 sequence: CASSADTPGLDPRETQYF. The CDR3 coding sequence is TGTGCCAGCAGCGCAGATACCCCGGGACTAGATCCTAGGGAGACCCAGTACTTC.

This clonotype was observed a few times. The chain employs TRBV5-6 and TRBJ2-7, with 10 bases lining up with TRBD1. V dropped 4 bases and J dropped 4; count of bases not matched to a gene: 2. The germline V gene encodes CDR1 SGHDT and CDR2 YYEEEE. CDR3 length equals 13 residues. CDR3 in amino acids: CASSKGQGYEQYF. CDR3 in DNA: TGTGCCAGCAGCAAGGGACAGGGGTACGAGCAGTACTTC.

In its sample, this clonotype was seen many times. The genes are TRBV20-1 and TRBJ2-3; a weak D match, TRBD2 (5 bases). Germline V gene sequence: CDR1 DFQATT, CDR2 SNEGSKA (reference sequence). CDR3 size: 13 residues. Deletions cut 3 bases from V and 2 bases from J, with 9 bases between. The CDR3 coding sequence is TGCAGTGCTAGGGACTCTTACACAGATACGCAGTATTTT. Translated: CSARDSYTDTQYF.

The chain couples TRBV7-9 to TRBJ2-7, with TRBD2 matching over 11 bases. The length of the CDR3 is 15 residues. Germline CDR1 reads SEHNR; CDR2 reads FQNEAQ (reference sequence). The V gene end was trimmed by 6 bases and the J gene end by 1 base; junction bases not matched to a gene: 5. CDR3 region: CASRDTSGRSYEQYF. CDR3 coding DNA: TGTGCCAGCAGGGATACTAGCGGGAGATCCTACGAGCAGTACTTC. Looking up the rest from reference TRBV7-9 and TRBJ2-7 gives the full variable domain: DTGVSQNPRHKITKRGQNVTFRCDPISEHNRLYWYRQTLGQGPEFLTYFQNEAQLEKSRLLSDRFSAERPKGSFSTLEIQRTEQGDSAMYLCASRDTSGRSYEQYFGPGTRLTVT.

A few counts support this clonotype. This sequence joins TRBV2 and TRBJ2-1, with 14 bases lining up with TRBD2. In germline, CDR1 is SNHLY, CDR2 FYNNEI. The CDR3 has 15 residues. V gave up 6 bases and J gave up 5 bases; unmatched junction bases: 3. The CDR3, as DNA: TGTGCCAGCAGCGAGACTAGCGGGAGGGACAATGAGCAGTTCTTC. Protein: CASSETSGRDNEQFF.

The rearrangement uses TRBV2 and TRBJ2-7, with D possibly matching TRBD2 (6 bases). V was shortened by 5 bases and J by 5 bases, with 13 bases between the two germline ends. The CDR3 length is 13 residues. Germline V gives CDR1 SNHLY, CDR2 FYNNEI. CDR3 nucleotide sequence: TGTGCCAGCAGTTTGAACCGCGGGGACGAGCAGTACGTC. Translating gives CASSLNRGDEQYV.

The sample holds a few counts of this clonotype. The CDR3 protein is CASSFPDRNTEAFF. DNA for the CDR3: TGTGCCAGCAGCTTCCCGGACAGGAACACTGAAGCTTTCTTT. The chain couples TRBV7-9 to TRBJ1-1, with D perhaps TRBD1 (6 bases). V dropped 3 bases and J dropped 1 base, with 9 bases sitting between them. CDR1 SEHNR and CDR2 FQNEAQ come from the germline V gene (reference sequence). This CDR3 is built from 14 residues.

The V call is TRBV12-3 or TRBV12-4, the J call TRBJ2-3; 8 positions match TRBD2. The junction had 8 bases not matched to a gene; V was cut back by 5 bases and J by 4 bases. CDR3 length equals 15 residues. The DNA of the CDR3 is TGTGCCAGCAGTCTCCAGCGGGGGTTCTCAGATACGCAGTATTTT. The encoded protein is CASSLQRGFSDTQYF.

This clonotype has a count of ten or more. The chain is built from TRBV3-1 and TRBJ2-1; 14 nucleotides agree with TRBD2. V lost 4 bases to trimming and J lost 8 bases; unmatched junction nucleotides: 10. The germline gives CDR1 LGHDT, CDR2 YNNKEL (reference sequence). The CDR3 runs 17 residues. CDR3 bases: TGTGCCAGCAGCCCACGACTAGCGGGGGGGCCCATCCATGAGCAGTTCTTC. Its translation: CASSPRLAGGPIHEQFF.

The genes are TRBV3-1 and TRBJ2-3; D might be TRBD2 (7 bases). Germline CDR1 and CDR2: LGHDT and YNNKEL (reference sequence). CDR3 length equals 16 residues. Trimming pared 4 bases from V and 1 base from J, leaving 15 bases between. The CDR3 here is CASSPAGAIGTDTQYF. The CDR3 DNA reads as TGTGCCAGCAGCCCCGCGGGGGCCATTGGCACAGATACGCAGTATTTT.

The rearrangement joins TRBV4-1 to TRBJ2-7; 8 bases match TRBD2. V was clipped by 4 bases and J by 9 bases; unmatched bases: 8. The CDR3 contains 13 residues. In germline, CDR1 is MGHRA, CDR2 YSYEKL. The CDR3 loop is CASSPGGEMGQYF. The CDR3, as DNA: TGCGCCAGCAGCCCCGGGGGGGAGATGGGGCAGTACTTC.

This clonotype appeared many times. The genes are TRBV24-1 and TRBJ1-2; D perhaps matches TRBD1 (6 bases). Between the trimmed V and J ends, which lost 4 bases and 3 bases, there was a span of 11 bases. This CDR3 has 14 residues. Germline V lookup: CDR1 KGHDR, CDR2 SFDVKD. CDR3 in DNA: TGTGCCACCAGTGACCTTCGGACAGACTATGGCTACACCTTC. Translated: CATSDLRTDYGYTF.

The chain carries TRBV20-1 and TRBJ2-7; D is unresolved. Trimming removed 0 bases from V and 6 bases from J, with 9 bases in between. In germline, CDR1 is DFQATT, CDR2 SNEGSKA (reference sequence). The CDR3 spans 12 residues. Here the CDR3 DNA reads TGCAGTGCTAGAGACAGTACACCCGAGCAGTACTTC. Translating it yields CSARDSTPEQYF.

The gene calls are TRBV9 and TRBJ1-2; weak D call: TRBD1 (6 bases). Germline V lookup: CDR1 SGDLS, CDR2 YYNGEE. The CDR3 spans 13 residues. Trimming shortened V by 2 bases and J by 6 bases, and 11 bases separated the two germline ends. CDR3 coding DNA: TGTGCCAGCAGCGTGGGGGCTCCGGATGGCTACACCTTC. Amino acids: CASSVGAPDGYTF.

The chain links TRBV6-1 to TRBJ2-3; perhaps TRBD1 as D (6 bases). The CDR3 length is 14 residues. V was trimmed by 6 bases and J by 1 base, leaving 11 bases between them. Germline CDR1 is MNHNS and CDR2 is SASEGT. DNA of the CDR3: TGTGCCAGCAGCACAGGGTGGGGCACAGATACGCAGTATTTT. Protein: CASSTGWGTDTQYF.

This clonotype was observed at least ten times. The rearrangement uses TRBV20-1 and TRBJ2-1; TRBD2 might be the D (5 bases). This CDR3 contains 15 residues. The germline V gene encodes CDR1 DFQATT and CDR2 SNEGSKA (reference sequence). The ends were cut back, 0 bases at V and 3 bases at J, with 12 bases in the middle. The CDR3 DNA reads as TGCAGTGCTAGAGACTGGACTGGTAACTACAATGAGCAGTTCTTC. This encodes CSARDWTGNYNEQFF.

This clonotype was detected ten times or more. The V call is TRBV20-1, the J call TRBJ2-1, with 14 bases identical to TRBD2. With V trimmed by 5 bases and J by 2 bases, 5 bases remained unmatched. The germline V gene encodes CDR1 DFQATT and CDR2 SNEGSKA (reference sequence). The CDR3 has 16 residues. CDR3 nucleotide sequence: TGCAGTGCTTCGGGACTAGCGGGAGAACCCTACAATGAGCAGTTCTTC. Its protein product is CSASGLAGEPYNEQFF.

The chain carries TRBV18 and TRBJ2-3; no firm D call. From germline, CDR1 is KGHSH and CDR2 LQKENI. Trimming removed 0 bases at V and 3 bases at J, with 7 bases between. CDR3 length: 14 amino acids. The CDR3 region has the DNA TGTGCCAGCTCACCACCGGTTGCGACAGATACGCAGTATTTT. Residues: CASSPPVATDTQYF.

This chain uses TRBV27 with TRBJ2-5; 10 positions match TRBD2. This CDR3 is 16 amino acids long. Germline assignment: CDR1 MNHEY and CDR2 SMNVEV (reference sequence). V trimming: 4 bases; J trimming: 5 bases; junction bases outside the gene matches: 10. Written as DNA, the CDR3 is TGTGCCAGCAGTTCCCGATCTAGCGGGAGCCGCGAGACCCAGTACTTC. It is translated as CASSSRSSGSRETQYF.